This T cell receptor beta chain came from a study of beta chain features in type 1 diabetes. Whole-study findings and limits: TCRB CDR3s were moderately but significantly shorter in Type 1 diabetes patients in all four CD4+ subsets.

This clone was observed a few times. No antigen is known for it. V gave up 6 bases and J gave up 2 bases, with 15 bases separating them. The CDR3 length is 14 residues. The V gene's germline CDR1 is SQVTM and CDR2 ANQGSEA. The study reverse transcribed the entire isolated RNA, so it sequenced expressed TCRB transcripts. This table comes from immunoSEQ multiplex PCR, and its TCRdb copy is limited to in-frame clones, with some not included. The sample carries 140,000 to 150,000 clones, 10% to 15% recorded once. The sample was central memory CD4+ T cells from blood. V gene TRBV29-1 combines with J gene TRBJ2-3; the D gene is possibly TRBD1 (6 bases). The receptor was isolated from a man younger than 30 with type 1 diabetes. The CDR3 DNA sequence: TGCAGCGTAGCTATAGGGGGAACCACAGATACGCAGTATTTT. Amino acid sequence: CSVAIGGTTDTQYF.